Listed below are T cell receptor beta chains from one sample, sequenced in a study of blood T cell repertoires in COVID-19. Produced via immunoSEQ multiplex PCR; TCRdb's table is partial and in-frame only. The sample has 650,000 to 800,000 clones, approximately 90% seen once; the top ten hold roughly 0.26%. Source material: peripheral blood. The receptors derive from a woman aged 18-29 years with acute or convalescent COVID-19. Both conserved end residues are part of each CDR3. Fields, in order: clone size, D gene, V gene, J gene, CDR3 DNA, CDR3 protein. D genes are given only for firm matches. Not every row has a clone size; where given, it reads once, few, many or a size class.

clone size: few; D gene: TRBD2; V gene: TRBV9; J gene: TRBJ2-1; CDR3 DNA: TGTGCCAGCAGCGTAGCTACGGGACTAGGCTTCGATGAGCAGTTCTTC; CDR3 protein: CASSVATGLGFDEQFF
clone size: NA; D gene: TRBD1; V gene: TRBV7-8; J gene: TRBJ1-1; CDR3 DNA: TGTGCCAGCAGCTTAATAGACAGGGGGCTAAATGAAGCTTTCTTT; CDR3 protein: CASSLIDRGLNEAFF
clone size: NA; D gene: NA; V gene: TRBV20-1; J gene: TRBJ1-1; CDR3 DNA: TGCAGTGTGGGGGGGTACACTGAAGCTTTCTTT; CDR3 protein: CSVGGYTEAFF
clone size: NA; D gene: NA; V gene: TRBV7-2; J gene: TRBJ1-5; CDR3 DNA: TGTGCCAGCAGCCGTCTGACAGCTAATCAGCCCCAGCATTTT; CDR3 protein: CASSRLTANQPQHF
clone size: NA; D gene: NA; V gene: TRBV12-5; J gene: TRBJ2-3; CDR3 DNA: TGTGCTAGTGGTTTGGTAGTGGCGGGGCTAGATACGCAGTATTTT; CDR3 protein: CASGLVVAGLDTQYF
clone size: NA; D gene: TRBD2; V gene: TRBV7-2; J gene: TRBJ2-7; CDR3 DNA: TGTGCCAGCAGCTTCGACGGGGGGGTCTACGAGCAGTACTTC; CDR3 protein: CASSFDGGVYEQYF
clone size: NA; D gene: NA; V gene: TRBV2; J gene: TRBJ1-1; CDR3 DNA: TGTGCCAGCAGTGAAGCGGTGGGGGCCTGGGGGTTGAACACTGAAGCTTTCTTT; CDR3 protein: CASSEAVGAWGLNTEAFF
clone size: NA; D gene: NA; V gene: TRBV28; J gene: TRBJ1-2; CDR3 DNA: TGTGCCAGCAGCCTACAGGCTAACTATGGCTACACCTTC; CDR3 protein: CASSLQANYGYTF
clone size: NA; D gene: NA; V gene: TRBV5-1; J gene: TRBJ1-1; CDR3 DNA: TGCGCCAGCAGCTTGGGACAGATAAACACTGAAGCTTTCTTT; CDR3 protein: CASSLGQINTEAFF
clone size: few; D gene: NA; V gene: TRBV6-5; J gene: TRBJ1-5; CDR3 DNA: TGTGCCAGCAGTCCAGGGTACGCCAATCAGCCCCAGCATTTT; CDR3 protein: CASSPGYANQPQHF
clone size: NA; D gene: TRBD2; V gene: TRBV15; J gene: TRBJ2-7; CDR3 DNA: TGTGCCACCAGGAAGAGCGGGGGCTCCTACGAGCAGTACTTC; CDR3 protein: CATRKSGGSYEQYF
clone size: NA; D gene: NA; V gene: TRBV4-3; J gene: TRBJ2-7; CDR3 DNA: TGCGCCAGCAGCCATTCCGGACTTGCCTACGAGCAGTACTTC; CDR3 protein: CASSHSGLAYEQYF
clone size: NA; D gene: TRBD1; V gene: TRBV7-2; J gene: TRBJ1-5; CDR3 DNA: TGTGCCAGCAGCTTACTAGGGACAGGGGCCGATCAGCCCCAGCATTTT; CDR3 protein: CASSLLGTGADQPQHF
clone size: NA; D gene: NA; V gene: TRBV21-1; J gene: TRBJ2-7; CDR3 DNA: TGTGCTAGACAGGGGGACGGTCCCTACGAGCAGTACTTC; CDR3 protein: CARQGDGPYEQYF
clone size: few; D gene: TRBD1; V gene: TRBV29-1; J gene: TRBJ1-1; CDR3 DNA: TGCAGCGTTGGCCGGGACAGCAACACTGAAGCTTTCTTT; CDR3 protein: CSVGRDSNTEAFF
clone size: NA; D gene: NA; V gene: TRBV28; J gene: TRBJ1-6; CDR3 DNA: TGTGCCAGCAGTCTACAGGTTGGGAATTCACCCCTCCACTTT; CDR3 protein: CASSLQVGNSPLHF
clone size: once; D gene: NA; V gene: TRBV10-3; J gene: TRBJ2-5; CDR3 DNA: TGTGCCATCAGGACAGCTCCTCTGGAAGAGACCCAGTACTTC; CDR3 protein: CAIRTAPLEETQYF
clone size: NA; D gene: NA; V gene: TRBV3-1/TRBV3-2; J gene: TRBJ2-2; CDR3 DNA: TGTGCCAGCAGCCAACTACTGGTCGCCACCGGGGAGCTGTTTTTT; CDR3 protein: CASSQLLVATGELFF
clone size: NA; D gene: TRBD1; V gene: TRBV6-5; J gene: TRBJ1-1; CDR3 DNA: TGTGCCAGCACCAGGGGGCGAGTGAACACTGAAGCTTTCTTT; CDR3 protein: CASTRGRVNTEAFF
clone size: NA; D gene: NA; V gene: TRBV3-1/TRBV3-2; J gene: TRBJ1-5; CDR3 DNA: TGTGCCAGCAGCTGGGGGGAACCAAATCAGCCCCAGCATTTT; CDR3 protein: CASSWGEPNQPQHF
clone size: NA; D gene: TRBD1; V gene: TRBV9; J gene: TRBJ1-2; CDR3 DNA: TGTGCCAGCAGCTCCACCGGACAGGGGATACGTGGCTACACCTTC; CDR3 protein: CASSSTGQGIRGYTF
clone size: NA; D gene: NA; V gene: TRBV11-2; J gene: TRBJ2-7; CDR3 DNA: TGTGCCAGCAGCCCGGCTGGGACTCGATACGAGCAGTACTTC; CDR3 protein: CASSPAGTRYEQYF
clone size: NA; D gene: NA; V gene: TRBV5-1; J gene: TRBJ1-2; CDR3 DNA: TGCGCCAGCAGCCCCGAGAGGCACTATGGCTACACCTTC; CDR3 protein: CASSPERHYGYTF
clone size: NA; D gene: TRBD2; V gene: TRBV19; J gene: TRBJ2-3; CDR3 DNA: TGTGCCAGTAGTATAGATCGCTGGACTAGCGGGGGATACTATACGCAGTATTTT; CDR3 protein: CASSIDRWTSGGYYTQYF
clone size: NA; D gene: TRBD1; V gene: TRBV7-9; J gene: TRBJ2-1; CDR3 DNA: TGTGCCAGCAGCTCCCGTGGACAGGGGGTATTCGGCAATGAGCAGTTCTTC; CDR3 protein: CASSSRGQGVFGNEQFF
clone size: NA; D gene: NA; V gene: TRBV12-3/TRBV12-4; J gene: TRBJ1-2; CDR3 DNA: TGTGCCAGCAGTATCGGACAGACCTCTCGGTACACCTTC; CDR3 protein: CASSIGQTSRYTF
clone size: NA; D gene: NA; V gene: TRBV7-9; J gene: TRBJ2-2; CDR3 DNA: TGTGCCAGCAGCACCGGGGGAGGGGGCACCGGGGAGCTGTTTTTT; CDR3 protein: CASSTGGGGTGELFF
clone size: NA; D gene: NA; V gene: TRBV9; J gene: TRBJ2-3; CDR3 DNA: TGTGCCAGCAGCGTAGGGGGCATCTTCACAGATACGCAGTATTTT; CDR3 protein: CASSVGGIFTDTQYF
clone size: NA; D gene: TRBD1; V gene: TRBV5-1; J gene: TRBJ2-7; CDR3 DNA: TGCGCCAGCAGCTTGGGGGTGAGACAGGGGGCCCACGAGCAGTACTTC; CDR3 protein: CASSLGVRQGAHEQYF
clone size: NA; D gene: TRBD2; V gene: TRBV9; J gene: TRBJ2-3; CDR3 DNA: TGTGCCAGCAGCGACTCTAGCGGGGTCACAGATACGCAGTATTTT; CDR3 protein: CASSDSSGVTDTQYF
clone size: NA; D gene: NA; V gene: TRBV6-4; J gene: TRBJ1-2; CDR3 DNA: TGTGCCAGTAGCGGAGGGTTTGGCTACACCTTC; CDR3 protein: CASSGGFGYTF
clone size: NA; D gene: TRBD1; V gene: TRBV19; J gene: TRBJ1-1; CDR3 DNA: TGTGCCAGTAGCTTCAGGGGGCGTGGGACTGAAGCTTTCTTT; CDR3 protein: CASSFRGRGTEAFF
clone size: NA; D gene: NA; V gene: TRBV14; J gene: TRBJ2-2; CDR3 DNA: TGTGCCAGCAGCCAAGTTCCGGGGAACACCGGGGAGCTGTTTTTT; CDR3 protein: CASSQVPGNTGELFF
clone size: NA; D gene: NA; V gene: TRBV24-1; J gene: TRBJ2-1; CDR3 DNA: TGTGCCACCAGGGGCAGGGGCAGCTCCTACAATGAGCAGTTCTTC; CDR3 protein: CATRGRGSSYNEQFF
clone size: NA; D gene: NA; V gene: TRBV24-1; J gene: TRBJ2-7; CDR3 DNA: TGTGCCACCAGTGTCGGTTACGAGCAGTACTTC; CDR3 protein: CATSVGYEQYF
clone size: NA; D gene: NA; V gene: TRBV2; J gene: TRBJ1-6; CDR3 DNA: TGTGCCAGCCGGGGGGTACGGAATTCACCCCTCCACTTT; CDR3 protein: CASRGVRNSPLHF
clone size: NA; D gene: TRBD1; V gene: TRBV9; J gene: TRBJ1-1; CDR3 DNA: TGTGCCAGCAGCACCTCGGGACAGGGGAACACTGAAGCTTTCTTT; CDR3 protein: CASSTSGQGNTEAFF
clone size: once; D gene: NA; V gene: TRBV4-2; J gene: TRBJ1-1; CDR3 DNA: TGTGCCAGCAGCCAAGATGGGGAGGTGGGCCAAGCTTTCTTT; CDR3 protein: CASSQDGEVGQAFF
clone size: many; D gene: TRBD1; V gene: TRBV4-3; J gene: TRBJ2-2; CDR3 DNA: TGCGCCAGCAGCCCCGGGGACAGGGGGGCTGTACCCACCGGGGAGCTGTTTTTT; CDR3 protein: CASSPGDRGAVPTGELFF